This entry features one T cell receptor (beta chain) sequence. Other DNA sequences in the same sample also yield this CDR3. Original processing notes: Estimated nucleated cell counts came from reference gene primer amplification. The method was immunoSEQ multiplex PCR; TCRdb's version includes in-frame clones alone and lacks a portion of them. V and J calls and clone size are as listed in that table; D and trimming were resolved from the DNA. The table has around 330,000 clones, about 87% seen once. A Seattle source enrolled patients during active infection and followed them longitudinally. This specimen belongs to a study of blood T cell repertoires in COVID-19. Overall study context: COVID-19 samples, acute and convalescent, were from the United States, Italy and Spain. PBMCs, B-cell-depleted T cells, or T cells were the source of the cDNA or gDNA that made up the material.

The sequenced material came from peripheral blood. The sequence was collected from a woman aged 30 to 39 with COVID-19, enrolled during active disease.

Written as DNA, the CDR3 is TGTGCCAGCAGCCCCCGCGGAGGGGAGACCCAGTACTTC. Encoded protein: CASSPRGGETQYF. The V call is TRBV7-2, the J call TRBJ2-5, with D tentatively TRBD2 (6 bases). This CDR3 is built from 13 residues. Looked up from germline, CDR1 is SGHTA and CDR2 is FQGNSA. V lost 5 bases to trimming and J lost 5 bases, with 12 bases between them.